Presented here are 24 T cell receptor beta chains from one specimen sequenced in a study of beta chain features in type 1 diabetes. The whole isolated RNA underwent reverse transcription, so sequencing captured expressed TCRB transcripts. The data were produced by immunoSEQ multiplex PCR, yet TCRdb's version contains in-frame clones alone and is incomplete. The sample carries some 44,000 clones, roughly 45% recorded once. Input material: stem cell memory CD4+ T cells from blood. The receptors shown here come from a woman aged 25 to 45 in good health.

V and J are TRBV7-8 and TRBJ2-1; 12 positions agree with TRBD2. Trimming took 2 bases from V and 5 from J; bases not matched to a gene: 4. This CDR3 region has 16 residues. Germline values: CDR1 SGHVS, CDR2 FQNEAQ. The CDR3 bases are TGTGCCAGCAGCTTAACTTGGACTAGCGGGAACAATGAGCAGTTCTTC. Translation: CASSLTWTSGNNEQFF.

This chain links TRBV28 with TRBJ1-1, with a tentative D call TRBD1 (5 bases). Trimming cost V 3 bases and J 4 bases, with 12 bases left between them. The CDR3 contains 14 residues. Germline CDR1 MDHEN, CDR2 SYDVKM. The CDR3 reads CASSFRRGLTEAFF. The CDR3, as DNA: TGTGCCAGCAGTTTTAGGAGGGGCCTCACTGAAGCTTTCTTT.

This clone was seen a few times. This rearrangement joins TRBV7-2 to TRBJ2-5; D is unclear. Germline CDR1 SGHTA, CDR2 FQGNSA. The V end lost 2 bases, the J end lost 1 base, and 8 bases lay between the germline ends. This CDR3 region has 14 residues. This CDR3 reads CASSLIYSQETQYF. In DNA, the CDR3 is TGTGCCAGCAGCTTAATTTACAGCCAAGAGACCCAGTACTTC.

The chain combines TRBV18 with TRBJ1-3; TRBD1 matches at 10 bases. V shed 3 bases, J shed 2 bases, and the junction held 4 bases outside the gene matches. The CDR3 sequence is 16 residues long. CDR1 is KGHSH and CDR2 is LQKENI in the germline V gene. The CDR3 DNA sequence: TGTGCCAGCTCACCGGGACAGGGGAACACTGGAAACACCATATATTTT. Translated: CASSPGQGNTGNTIYF. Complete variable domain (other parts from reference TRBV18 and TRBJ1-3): NAGVMQNPRHLVRRRGQEARLRCSPMKGHSHVYWYRQLPEEGLKFMVYLQKENIIDESGMPKERFSAEFPKEGPSILRIQQVVRGDSAAYFCASSPGQGNTGNTIYFGEGSWLTVV.

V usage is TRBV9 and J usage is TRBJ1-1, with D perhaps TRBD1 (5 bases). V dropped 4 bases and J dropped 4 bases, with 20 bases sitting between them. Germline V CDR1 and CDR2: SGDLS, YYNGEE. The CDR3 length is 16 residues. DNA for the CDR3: TGTGCCAGCAGCCCTGACCTGGGGGGTCGGGGCACTGAAGCTTTCTTT. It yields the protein CASSPDLGGRGTEAFF.

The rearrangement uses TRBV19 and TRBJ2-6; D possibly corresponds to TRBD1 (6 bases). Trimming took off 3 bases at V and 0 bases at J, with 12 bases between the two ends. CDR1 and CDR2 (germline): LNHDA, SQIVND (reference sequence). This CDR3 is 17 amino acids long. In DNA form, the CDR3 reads TGTGCCAGTAGTATGGGACACGGGTTCTCTGGGGCCAACGTCCTGACTTTC. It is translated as CASSMGHGFSGANVLTF.

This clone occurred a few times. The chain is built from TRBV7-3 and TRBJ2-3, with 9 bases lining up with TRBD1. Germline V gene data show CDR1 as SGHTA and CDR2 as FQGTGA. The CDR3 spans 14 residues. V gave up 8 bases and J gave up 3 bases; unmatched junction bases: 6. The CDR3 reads CASGRTGATDTQYF. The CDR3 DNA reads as TGTGCCAGCGGAAGGACAGGGGCTACAGATACGCAGTATTTT.

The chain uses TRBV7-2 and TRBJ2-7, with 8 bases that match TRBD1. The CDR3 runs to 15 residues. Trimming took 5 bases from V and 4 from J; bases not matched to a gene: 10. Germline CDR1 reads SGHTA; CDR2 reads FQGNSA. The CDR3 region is CASSEAHRGKYEQYF. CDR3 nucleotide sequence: TGTGCCAGCAGCGAGGCCCACAGGGGGAAGTACGAGCAGTACTTC.

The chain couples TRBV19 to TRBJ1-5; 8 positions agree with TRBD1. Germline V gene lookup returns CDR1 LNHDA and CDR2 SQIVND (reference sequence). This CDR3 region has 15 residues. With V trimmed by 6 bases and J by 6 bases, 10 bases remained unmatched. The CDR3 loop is CASRKQAGGGQPQHF. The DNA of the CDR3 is TGTGCCAGTAGAAAACAAGCAGGGGGCGGTCAGCCCCAGCATTTT.

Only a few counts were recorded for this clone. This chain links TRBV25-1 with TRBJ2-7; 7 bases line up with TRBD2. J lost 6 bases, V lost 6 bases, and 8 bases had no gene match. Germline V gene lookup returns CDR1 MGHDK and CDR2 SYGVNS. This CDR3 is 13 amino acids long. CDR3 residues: CASRRREGFEQYF. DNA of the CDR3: TGTGCCAGCAGGCGAAGGGAGGGGTTCGAGCAGTACTTC.

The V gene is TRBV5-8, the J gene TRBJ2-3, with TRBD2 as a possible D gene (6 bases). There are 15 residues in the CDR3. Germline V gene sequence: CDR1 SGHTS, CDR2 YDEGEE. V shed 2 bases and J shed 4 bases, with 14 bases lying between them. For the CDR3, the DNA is TGTGCCAGCAGCTTAGGTCTAGCGTACCCAGATACGCAGTATTTT. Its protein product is CASSLGLAYPDTQYF.

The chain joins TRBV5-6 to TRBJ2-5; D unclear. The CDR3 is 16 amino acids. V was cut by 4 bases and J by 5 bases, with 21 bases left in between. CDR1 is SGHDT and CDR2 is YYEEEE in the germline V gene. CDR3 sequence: CASSPRGWFGGETQYF. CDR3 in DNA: TGTGCCAGCAGCCCAAGAGGCTGGTTCGGTGGGGAGACCCAGTACTTC.

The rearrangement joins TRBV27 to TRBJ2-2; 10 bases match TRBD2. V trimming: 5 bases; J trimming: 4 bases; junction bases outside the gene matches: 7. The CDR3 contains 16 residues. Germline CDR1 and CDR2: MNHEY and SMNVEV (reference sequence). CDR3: CASSPSGRGSTGELFF. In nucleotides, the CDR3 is TGTGCCAGCAGTCCTAGCGGGAGAGGTAGCACCGGGGAGCTGTTTTTT.

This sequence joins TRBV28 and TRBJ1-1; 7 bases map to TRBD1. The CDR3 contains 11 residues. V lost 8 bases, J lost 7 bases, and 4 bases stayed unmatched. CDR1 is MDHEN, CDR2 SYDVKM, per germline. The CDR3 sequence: CASSRGREAFF. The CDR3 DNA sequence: TGTGCCAGCTCAAGGGGGCGTGAAGCTTTCTTT.

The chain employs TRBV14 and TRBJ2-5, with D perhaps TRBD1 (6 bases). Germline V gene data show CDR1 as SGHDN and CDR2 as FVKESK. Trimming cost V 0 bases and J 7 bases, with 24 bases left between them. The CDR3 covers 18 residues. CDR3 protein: CASSQDQSYRAPLWTQYF. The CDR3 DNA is TGTGCCAGCAGCCAAGATCAATCGTACAGGGCCCCCCTATGGACCCAGTACTTC.

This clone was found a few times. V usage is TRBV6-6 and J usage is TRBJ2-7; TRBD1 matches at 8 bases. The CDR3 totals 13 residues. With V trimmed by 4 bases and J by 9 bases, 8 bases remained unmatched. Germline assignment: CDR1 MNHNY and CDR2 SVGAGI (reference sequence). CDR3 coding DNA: TGTGCCAGCAGTTTGGGACAGGAGGGGGGGCAGTACTTC. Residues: CASSLGQEGGQYF.

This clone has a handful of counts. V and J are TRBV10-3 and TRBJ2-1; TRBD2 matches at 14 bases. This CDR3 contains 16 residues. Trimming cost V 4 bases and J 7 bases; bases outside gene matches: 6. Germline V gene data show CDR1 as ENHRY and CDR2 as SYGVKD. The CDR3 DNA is TGTGCCATCAGTGCTAGACTAGCGGGAGGGGAGAATGAGCAGTTCTTC. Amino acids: CAISARLAGGENEQFF.

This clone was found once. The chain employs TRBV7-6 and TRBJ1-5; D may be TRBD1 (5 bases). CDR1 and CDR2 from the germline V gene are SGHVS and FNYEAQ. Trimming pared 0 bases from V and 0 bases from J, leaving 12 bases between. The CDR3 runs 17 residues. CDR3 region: CASSLAPGPRSNQPQHF. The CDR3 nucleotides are TGTGCCAGCAGCTTAGCACCAGGGCCGCGTAGCAATCAGCCCCAGCATTTT.

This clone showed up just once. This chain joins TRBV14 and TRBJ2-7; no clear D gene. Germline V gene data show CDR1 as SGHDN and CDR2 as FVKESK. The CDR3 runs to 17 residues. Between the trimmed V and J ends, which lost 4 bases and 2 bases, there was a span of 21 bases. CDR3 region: CASSRFIGARSPYEQYF. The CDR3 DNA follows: TGTGCCAGCAGCCGCTTTATTGGAGCGAGGAGTCCCTACGAGCAGTACTTC.

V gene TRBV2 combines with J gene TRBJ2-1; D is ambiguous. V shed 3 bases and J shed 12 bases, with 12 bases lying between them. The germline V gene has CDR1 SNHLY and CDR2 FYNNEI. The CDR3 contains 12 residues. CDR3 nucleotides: TGTGCCAGCAGTGACCTTGTGAGTGGGCAGTTCTTC. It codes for CASSDLVSGQFF.

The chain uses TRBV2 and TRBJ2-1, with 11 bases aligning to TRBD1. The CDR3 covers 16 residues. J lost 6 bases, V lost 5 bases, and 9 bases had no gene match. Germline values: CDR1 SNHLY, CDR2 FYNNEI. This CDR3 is CASSLVGTGGSNEQFF. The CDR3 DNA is TGTGCCAGCAGTTTAGTAGGGACAGGGGGGTCCAATGAGCAGTTCTTC. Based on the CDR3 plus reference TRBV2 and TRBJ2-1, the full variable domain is EPEVTQTPSHQVTQMGQEVILRCVPISNHLYFYWYRQILGQKVEFLVSFYNNEISEKSEIFDDQFSVERPDGSNFTLKIRSTKLEDSAMYFCASSLVGTGGSNEQFFGPGTRLTVL.

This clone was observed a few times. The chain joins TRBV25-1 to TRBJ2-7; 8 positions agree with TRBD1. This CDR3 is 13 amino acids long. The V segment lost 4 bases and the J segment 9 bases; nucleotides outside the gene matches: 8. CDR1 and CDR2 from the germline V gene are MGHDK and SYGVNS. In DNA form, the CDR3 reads TGTGCCAGCAGTGTGACAGGGGCGGGTGTGCAGTACTTC. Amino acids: CASSVTGAGVQYF.

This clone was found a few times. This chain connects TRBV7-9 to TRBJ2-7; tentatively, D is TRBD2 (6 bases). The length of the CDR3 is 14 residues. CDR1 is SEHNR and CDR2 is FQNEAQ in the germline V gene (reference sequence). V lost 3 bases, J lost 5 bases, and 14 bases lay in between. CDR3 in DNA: TGTGCCAGCAGCTTCGCCGGGACTCCGAACGAGCAGTACTTC. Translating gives CASSFAGTPNEQYF. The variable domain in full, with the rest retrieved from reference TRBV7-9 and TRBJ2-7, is DTGVSQNPRHKITKRGQNVTFRCDPISEHNRLYWYRQTLGQGPEFLTYFQNEAQLEKSRLLSDRFSAERPKGSFSTLEIQRTEQGDSAMYLCASSFAGTPNEQYFGPGTRLTVT.

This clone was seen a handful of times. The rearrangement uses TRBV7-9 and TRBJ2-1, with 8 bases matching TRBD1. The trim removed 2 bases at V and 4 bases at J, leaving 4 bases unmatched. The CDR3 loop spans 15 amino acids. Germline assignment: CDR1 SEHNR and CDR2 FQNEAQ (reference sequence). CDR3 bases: TGTGCCAGCAGCTTACAGGGGGCGAGGTACAATGAGCAGTTCTTC. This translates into CASSLQGARYNEQFF.